These 29 T cell receptor beta chains came from one sample sequenced in a study of blood T cell repertoires in COVID-19. Clones were read by immunoSEQ multiplex PCR, and TCRdb kept only the in-frame ones, dropping some. The sample yields about 210,000 clones, roughly four fifths seen once. The sequenced material came from peripheral blood. The receptors here all came from a middle-aged woman with acute or convalescent COVID-19.

The chain joins TRBV6-6 to TRBJ1-5; the D gene is possibly TRBD1 (5 bases). CDR1 is MNHNY and CDR2 is SVGAGI in the germline V gene (reference sequence). The CDR3 loop spans 14 amino acids. Trimming pared 6 bases from V and 2 bases from J, leaving 11 bases between. CDR3 nucleotides: TGTGCCAGCAGCCCCGACAGTGGCAATCAGCCCCAGCATTTT. Amino acid sequence: CASSPDSGNQPQHF.

V is TRBV4-2 and J is TRBJ2-7; 12 bases are a match to TRBD2. This CDR3 has 18 residues. Per the germline V gene, CDR1 is LGHNA and CDR2 is YNFKEQ. V was pared by 0 bases and J by 2 bases, with 8 bases of the junction left unmatched. CDR3 in amino acids: CASSQDRLRTSGTYEQYF. The CDR3 DNA reads TGTGCCAGCAGCCAAGATCGACTCCGGACTAGCGGGACCTACGAGCAGTACTTC.

The chain has TRBV9 and TRBJ1-6; D uncertain. Trimming took 0 bases from V and 6 from J, leaving 7 bases between them. Germline CDR1 is SGDLS and CDR2 is YYNGEE. This CDR3 region has 14 residues. CDR3 sequence: CASSVGYSNSPLHF. DNA of the CDR3: TGTGCCAGCAGCGTAGGCTACTCTAATTCACCCCTCCACTTT.

In this sample, this clone turned up once. The V call is TRBV6-5, the J call TRBJ2-1; possibly TRBD1 for D (5 bases). V gave up 4 bases and J gave up 0 bases, with 10 bases separating them. Looked up from germline, CDR1 is MNHEY and CDR2 is SVGAGI. The CDR3 length is 15 residues. The CDR3 here is CASSLQVSSYNEQFF. The CDR3 DNA reads as TGTGCCAGCAGTTTACAGGTGAGCTCCTACAATGAGCAGTTCTTC.

CDR3 nucleotide sequence: TGTGCCAGCAGCCCCCGGGACAGGATGAATGAAAAACTGTTTTTT. Protein product: CASSPRDRMNEKLFF. The chain recombines TRBV7-9 with TRBJ1-4; 8 bases fit TRBD1. Germline V gene data show CDR1 as SEHNR and CDR2 as FQNEAQ (reference sequence). Trimming cost V 5 bases and J 5 bases; bases outside gene matches: 7. This CDR3 is built from 15 residues.

The J gene is TRBJ2-1, the V gene TRBV10-1; no clear D. There are 15 residues in the CDR3. V was shortened by 6 bases and J by 8 bases, with 20 bases between the two germline ends. Germline-derived CDR1 and CDR2 are WNHNN and SYGVQD (reference sequence). This CDR3 reads CASSLQLGAPHEQFF. As DNA, the CDR3 is TGCGCCAGCAGCTTACAGTTGGGCGCGCCACATGAGCAGTTCTTC.

V is TRBV27 and J is TRBJ1-5, with TRBD1 identical over 7 bases. This CDR3 contains 16 residues. The germline gives CDR1 MNHEY, CDR2 SMNVEV (reference sequence). Germline trimming cut 4 bases from V and 9 bases from J; bases unmatched to any gene: 15. The CDR3 nucleotides read TGTGCCAGCAGTTCCTACTCGACAGGGTCCCTTCGGCCCCAGCATTTT. Translating it yields CASSSYSTGSLRPQHF.

The gene calls are TRBV2 and TRBJ1-3, with D possibly matching TRBD1 (5 bases). Germline lookup yields CDR1 SNHLY and CDR2 FYNNEI. CDR3 length: 15 residues. V was shortened by 11 bases and J by 0 bases, with 17 bases between the two germline ends. CDR3 region: CACNRPQGSGNTIYF. CDR3 DNA sequence: TGTGCCTGCAACCGTCCCCAGGGCTCTGGAAACACCATATATTTT.

This rearrangement joins TRBV9 to TRBJ2-1; 7 bases are a match to TRBD2. The CDR3 sequence is 18 residues long. Germline values: CDR1 SGDLS, CDR2 YYNGEE. Trimming at V came to 0 bases and at J to 0 bases, leaving 9 bases not matched to a gene. This CDR3 is CASSVDGAGVSSYNEQFF. CDR3 sequence (DNA): TGTGCCAGCAGCGTAGACGGGGCGGGGGTGAGCTCCTACAATGAGCAGTTCTTC.

A few counts support this clone. J is TRBJ2-7 and V is TRBV19; 8 nucleotides agree with TRBD2. V shed 7 bases, J shed 3 bases, and the junction held 8 bases outside the gene matches. Germline V gives CDR1 LNHDA, CDR2 SQIVND (reference sequence). The CDR3 has 14 residues. The chain's CDR3 is CASTKTSESYEQYF. The CDR3 region has the DNA TGTGCCAGTACTAAGACTAGCGAAAGCTACGAGCAGTACTTC.

This chain joins TRBV4-1 and TRBJ1-1, with 12 bases matching TRBD1. There are 19 residues in the CDR3. Germline values: CDR1 MGHRA, CDR2 YSYEKL. Losses at the gene ends were 2 bases for V and 2 bases for J; bases not matched to a gene: 12. CDR3 amino acids: CASSQRSAGTGGYNTEAFF. As DNA, the CDR3 is TGCGCCAGCAGCCAACGCTCTGCCGGGACAGGGGGCTATAACACTGAAGCTTTCTTT.

The chain joins TRBV12-1 to TRBJ1-5; TRBD1, as called in the table, went unchecked against the DNA. TRBV12-1 is given as a pseudogene. CDR3 length: 18 residues. CDR3 amino acids: CASSFLLGTARNNQPQHF. DNA for the CDR3: TGTGCCAGCAGCTTTCTTTTGGGGACAGCCAGAAACAATCAGCCCCAGCATTTT.

V gene TRBV29-1 combines with J gene TRBJ1-1, with TRBD1 as a possible D gene (6 bases). Trimming shortened V by 2 bases and J by 1 base, and 23 bases separated the two germline ends. Looked up from germline, CDR1 is SQVTM and CDR2 is ANQGSEA. The length of the CDR3 is 18 residues. CDR3 bases: TGCAGCGTTGAATCGGGTCTTTCGACAGGCGAGAAGAACACTGAAGCTTTCTTT. Protein: CSVESGLSTGEKNTEAFF.

The genes are TRBV12-3 or TRBV12-4 and TRBJ2-4, with D unclear. This CDR3 contains 13 residues. The V gene lost 2 bases and the J gene lost 7 bases, with 9 bases spanning the gap. CDR3: CASSLPSHNIQYF. In DNA form, the CDR3 reads TGTGCCAGCAGTTTACCAAGCCACAACATTCAGTACTTC.

The rearrangement links TRBV14 to TRBJ2-5, with 8 bases lining up with TRBD2. V lost 1 base to trimming and J lost 4 bases; unmatched junction nucleotides: 5. CDR1 is SGHDN and CDR2 is FVKESK in the germline V gene. The CDR3 runs 15 residues. The CDR3 DNA follows: TGTGCCAGCAGCCAAGGGTCTCGGGGGGGAGAGACCCAGTACTTC. Its protein product is CASSQGSRGGETQYF.

CDR3 in amino acids: CASSKDSPGELFF. The DNA for the CDR3 is TGTGCCAGCAGCAAGGACAGTCCCGGGGAGCTGTTTTTT. V gene TRBV2 combines with J gene TRBJ2-2; TRBD1 is a possible D gene (6 bases). CDR1 is SNHLY and CDR2 is FYNNEI in the germline V gene. V lost 6 bases, J lost 6 bases, and 11 bases lay in between. The CDR3 length is 13 residues.

V is TRBV15 and J is TRBJ1-1; D is unclear. The V gene's germline CDR1 is LNHNV and CDR2 YYDKDF (reference sequence). The CDR3 consists of 14 residues. Trimming cost V 2 bases and J 1 base, with 8 bases left between them. CDR3 sequence (DNA): TGTGCCACCAGCAGAACATCAGGGAACACTGAAGCTTTCTTT. Its protein is CATSRTSGNTEAFF.

This chain joins TRBV27 and TRBJ2-3; possibly TRBD1 for D (6 bases). This CDR3 has 13 amino acids. In germline, CDR1 is MNHEY, CDR2 SMNVEV (reference sequence). V was pared by 6 bases and J by 4 bases, with 11 bases between. CDR3 DNA: TGTGCCAGCAGGCCCCAGGGGCCAGATACGCAGTATTTT. Its translation is CASRPQGPDTQYF.

The V call is TRBV20-1, the J call TRBJ1-2; 9 bases are a match to TRBD1. The CDR3 runs 17 residues. V trimming: 3 bases; J trimming: 2 bases; junction bases outside the gene matches: 13. CDR1 and CDR2 (germline): DFQATT, SNEGSKA (reference sequence). Written as DNA, the CDR3 is TGCAGTGCTAGTGGGGCCCCACAGGGGGCGGGAAACTATGGCTACACCTTC. This encodes CSASGAPQGAGNYGYTF.

The J gene is TRBJ2-3, the V gene TRBV5-6; TRBD1 aligns across 7 bases. Looked up from germline, CDR1 is SGHDT and CDR2 is YYEEEE. The V and J ends lost 3 bases and 2 bases, in that order; junction bases with no gene match: 6. This CDR3 has 15 amino acids. CDR3 bases: TGTGCCAGCAGCTACCGGACAGGATCCACAGATACGCAGTATTTT. Translated: CASSYRTGSTDTQYF.

V usage is TRBV15 and J usage is TRBJ2-1, with 7 bases identical to TRBD1. Trimming cost V 1 base and J 5 bases; bases outside gene matches: 2. Germline CDR1 LNHNV, CDR2 YYDKDF (reference sequence). The CDR3 covers 14 residues. CDR3 sequence: CATSRVRGNNEQFF. The CDR3 DNA reads TGTGCCACCAGCAGAGTCAGGGGGAACAATGAGCAGTTCTTC.

CDR3 nucleotide sequence: TGTGCCAGTAGTATAGATCGGGGGGCTAGCTCCTACAATGAGCAGTTCTTC. Its protein product is CASSIDRGASSYNEQFF. The V call is TRBV19, the J call TRBJ2-1; tentative D call: TRBD2 (7 bases). Trimming pared 0 bases from V and 0 bases from J, leaving 12 bases between. This CDR3 region has 17 residues. CDR1 is LNHDA, CDR2 SQIVND, per germline (reference sequence).

This clone was detected once. The chain combines TRBV6-2 or TRBV6-3 with TRBJ1-1; 7 nucleotides line up with TRBD1. The CDR3 runs to 16 residues. V gave up 6 bases and J gave up 1 base; unmatched junction bases: 11. Germline V gene sequence: CDR1 MNHEY, CDR2 SVGEGT. The CDR3 DNA sequence: TGTGCCAGCAGCCCGACCCCAGGGGGAAGGAACACTGAAGCTTTCTTT. Residues: CASSPTPGGRNTEAFF.

The chain carries TRBV9 and TRBJ2-5; 9 nucleotides line up with TRBD1. Germline V CDR1 and CDR2: SGDLS, YYNGEE. V was clipped by 0 bases and J by 4 bases; unmatched bases: 4. This CDR3 spans 15 amino acids. The CDR3: CASSVGQGGSETQYF. In DNA form, the CDR3 reads TGTGCCAGCAGCGTAGGACAGGGGGGGTCAGAGACCCAGTACTTC.

V and J are TRBV6-5 and TRBJ1-1, with D possibly being TRBD1 (6 bases). CDR1 and CDR2 (germline): MNHEY, SVGAGI. The CDR3 has 15 amino acids. Between the trimmed V and J ends, which lost 2 bases and 7 bases, there was a span of 17 bases. The CDR3 spells CASSYVGKGEYEAFF. The DNA for the CDR3 is TGTGCCAGCAGTTACGTTGGCAAGGGGGAATATGAAGCTTTCTTT.

J is TRBJ2-1 and V is TRBV5-4; TRBD1 agrees at 10 bases. Trimming took 3 bases from V and 8 from J; bases not matched to a gene: 8. This CDR3 region has 15 residues. The germline CDR1 and CDR2 sequences are SGHNT and YYREEE (reference sequence). The CDR3 sequence is CASSSRDRGRDEQFF. The CDR3 DNA is TGTGCCAGCAGCTCCCGGGACAGGGGTAGGGATGAGCAGTTCTTC. The full variable domain, with the rest looked up from reference TRBV5-4 and TRBJ2-1, is ETGVTQSPTHLIKTRGQQVTLRCSSQSGHNTVSWYQQALGQGPQFIFQYYREEENGRGNFPPRFSGLQFPNYSSELNVNALELDDSALYLCASSSRDRGRDEQFFGPGTRLTVL.

J is TRBJ1-6 and V is TRBV21-1; the D segment call TRBD1 is taken from the table without a DNA check. TRBV21-1 is a recognized pseudogene. The CDR3 spans 15 residues. CDR3 in DNA: TGTGCCAGCAGCATCCTCGGGACAGCGAATTCACCCCTCCACTTT. Translating it yields CASSILGTANSPLHF.

This clone came up a few times. The chain joins TRBV3-1 (or the pseudogene TRBV3-2) to TRBJ1-2; 9 bases agree with TRBD1. The CDR3 loop spans 14 amino acids. V shed 3 bases, J shed 6 bases, and the junction held 5 bases outside the gene matches. In germline, CDR1 is LGHDT, CDR2 YNNKEL (reference sequence). This CDR3 reads CASSQLQGADGYTF. CDR3 sequence (DNA): TGTGCCAGCAGCCAGCTACAGGGGGCGGATGGCTACACCTTC.

The J gene is TRBJ2-3, the V gene TRBV7-2; 10 bases agree with TRBD2. The length of the CDR3 is 16 residues. The germline CDR1 and CDR2 sequences are SGHTA and FQGNSA. The V segment lost 1 base and the J segment 8 bases; nucleotides outside the gene matches: 9. The CDR3 coding sequence is TGTGCCAGCAGCTTAGGAGCGGGAGGGCCTTTGCGTACGCAGTATTTT. As protein: CASSLGAGGPLRTQYF. Together with reference TRBV7-2 and TRBJ2-3, the CDR3 gives the full variable domain: GAGVSQSPSNKVTEKGKDVELRCDPISGHTALYWYRQSLGQGLEFLIYFQGNSAPDKSGLPSDRFSAERTGGSVSTLTIQRTQQEDSAVYLCASSLGAGGPLRTQYFGPGTRLTVL.